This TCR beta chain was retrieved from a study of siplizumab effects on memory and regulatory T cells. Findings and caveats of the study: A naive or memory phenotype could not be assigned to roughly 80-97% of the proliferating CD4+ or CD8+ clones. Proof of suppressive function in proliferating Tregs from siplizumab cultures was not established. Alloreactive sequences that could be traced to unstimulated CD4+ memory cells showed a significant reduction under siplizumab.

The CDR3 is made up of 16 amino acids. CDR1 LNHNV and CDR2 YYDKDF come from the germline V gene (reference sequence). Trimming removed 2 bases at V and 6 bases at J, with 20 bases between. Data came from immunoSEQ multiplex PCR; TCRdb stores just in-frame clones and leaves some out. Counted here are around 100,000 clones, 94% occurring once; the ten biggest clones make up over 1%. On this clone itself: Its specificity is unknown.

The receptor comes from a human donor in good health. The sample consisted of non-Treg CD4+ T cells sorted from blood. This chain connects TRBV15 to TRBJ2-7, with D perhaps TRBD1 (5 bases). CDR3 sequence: CATSRRRQGWPGEQYF. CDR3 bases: TGTGCCACCAGCAGACGTCGTCAGGGATGGCCCGGCGAGCAGTACTTC.